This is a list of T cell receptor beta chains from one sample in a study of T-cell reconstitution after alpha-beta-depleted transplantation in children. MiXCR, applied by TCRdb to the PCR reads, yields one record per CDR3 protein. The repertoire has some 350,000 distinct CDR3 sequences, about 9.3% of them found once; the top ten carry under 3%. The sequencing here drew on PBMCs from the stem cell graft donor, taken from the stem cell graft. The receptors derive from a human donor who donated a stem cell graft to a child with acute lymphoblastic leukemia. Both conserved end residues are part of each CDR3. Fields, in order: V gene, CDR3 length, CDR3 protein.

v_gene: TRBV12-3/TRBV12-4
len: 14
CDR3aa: CASSFAQGAEKLFF

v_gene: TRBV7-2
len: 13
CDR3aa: CASSRQTQETQYF

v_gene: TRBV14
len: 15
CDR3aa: CASSPTRTVGYGYTF

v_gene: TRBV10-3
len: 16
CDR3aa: CAISEGGLASDNEQFF

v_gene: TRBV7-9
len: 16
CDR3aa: CASSPTSGRKLYEQYF

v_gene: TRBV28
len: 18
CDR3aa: CASSDGGGGMSPNQPQHF

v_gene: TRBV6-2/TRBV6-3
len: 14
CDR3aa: CASSYRELIDEQFF

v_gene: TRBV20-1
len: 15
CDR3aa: CSARLAGDVYNEQFF

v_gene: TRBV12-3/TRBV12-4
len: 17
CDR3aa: CASSPWGKGLIQETQYF

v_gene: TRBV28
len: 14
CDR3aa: CASSLTSGSSSQYF

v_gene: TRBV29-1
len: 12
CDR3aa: CSVEVGSHEQYF

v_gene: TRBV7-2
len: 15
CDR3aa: CASSPYRLAVHEQYF

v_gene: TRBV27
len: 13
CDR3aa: CASRTTGVTEAFF

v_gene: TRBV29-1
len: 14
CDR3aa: CSVSREGDSYEQYF

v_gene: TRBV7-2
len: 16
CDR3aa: CASSYGLAPYQETQYF

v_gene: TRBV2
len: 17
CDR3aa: CASRKSLDRASNQPQHF

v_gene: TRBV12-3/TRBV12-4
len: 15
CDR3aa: CASSLPQGRNTEAFF

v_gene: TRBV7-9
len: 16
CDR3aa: CASSLLGGRAKTIQYF

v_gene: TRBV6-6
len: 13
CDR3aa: CASSYSKTGPQYF

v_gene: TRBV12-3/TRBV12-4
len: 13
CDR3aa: CASRTGDTDTQYF

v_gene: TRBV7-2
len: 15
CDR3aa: CASSPGRVIGGEQFF

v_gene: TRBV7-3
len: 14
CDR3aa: CASSLMGENNEQFF

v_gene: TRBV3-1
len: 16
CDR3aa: CASSQEWIASSYEQYF

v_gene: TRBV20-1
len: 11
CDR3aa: CSATAQETQYF

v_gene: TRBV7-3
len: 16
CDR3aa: CASSQRGGSSGNTIYF

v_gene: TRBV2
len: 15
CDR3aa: CASSALLAGAYEQYF

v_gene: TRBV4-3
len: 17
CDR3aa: CASSPDVGGFFGDGYTF

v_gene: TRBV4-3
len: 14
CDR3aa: CASSQGVGTDTQYF

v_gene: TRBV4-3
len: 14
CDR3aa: CASSLLAGASEQFF

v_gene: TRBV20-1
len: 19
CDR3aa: CSAESGTSGVTHHPDTQYF

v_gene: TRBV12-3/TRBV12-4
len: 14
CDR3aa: CASRETGMNTEAFF

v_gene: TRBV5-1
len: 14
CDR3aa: CASSDGQHQETQYF

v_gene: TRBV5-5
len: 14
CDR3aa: CASSFVPGEAEQYF

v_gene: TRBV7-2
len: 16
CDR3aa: CASSFKAGDGTGELFF

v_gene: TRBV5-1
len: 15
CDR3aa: CASSLEGRNTGELFF

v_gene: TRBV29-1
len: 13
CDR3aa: CSALTGPSTEAFF

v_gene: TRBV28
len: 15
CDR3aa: CASSRTGYRNTEAFF

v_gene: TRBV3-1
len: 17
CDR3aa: CASSHMVNPTRPGELFF